Below are 6 T cell receptor beta chains sequenced from a single sample in a study of tumor-infiltrating lymphocytes in glioblastoma multiforme. TCR beta libraries were built from RNA through three nested multiplex PCR rounds using modified ARM-PCR. MiXCR, run by TCRdb on the multiplex PCR reads, gives a single entry per CDR3 protein. The sample lists around 13,000 distinct CDR3 sequences, roughly 68% seen once, with 29% in the top ten. Material for sequencing was brain tumor tissue. The receptors come from a male donor with glioblastoma.

The gene calls are TRBV18 and TRBJ1-1; maybe TRBD1 (6 bases). Trimming cost V 2 bases and J 3 bases, with 13 bases left between them. The germline V gene has CDR1 KGHSH and CDR2 LQKENI. CDR3 length: 15 residues. CDR3 coding DNA: TGTGCCAGCTCACCAGCCTTCAAGGGGGACACTGAAGCTTTCTTT. This translates into CASSPAFKGDTEAFF.

A word on this clonotype: A much larger clone lies one base from this, so it may be a read error. V gene TRBV11-2 combines with J gene TRBJ2-2, with D possibly being TRBD1 (5 bases). The CDR3 sequence is 12 residues long. Germline CDR1 is SGHAT and CDR2 is FQNNGV. The CDR3 sequence is CAGDDNTGELFF. The CDR3 region has the DNA TGTGCAGGGGATGATAACACCGGGGAGCTGTTTTTT.

The chain is built from TRBV6-1 and TRBJ2-7; a weak D match, TRBD2 (6 bases). CDR3 length equals 12 residues. Trimming removed 4 bases from V and 13 bases from J, with 17 bases in between. Looked up from germline, CDR1 is MNHNS and CDR2 is SASEGT. CDR3 DNA: TGTGCCAGCAGTGGAGGTAGCGGAGGGATCTACTTC. The encoded protein is CASSGGSGGIYF.

On this clonotype itself: Lacking the conserved final phenylalanine or tryptophan, this CDR3 likely reflects a read error. This chain's CDR3 is CASTSFSGRGEQFV. CDR3 nucleotides: TGTGCCAGCACCTCCTTTAGCGGGAGGGGTGAGCAGTTCGTC. The rearrangement uses TRBV9 and TRBJ2-1; 11 bases line up with TRBD2. This CDR3 contains 14 residues. V lost 6 bases, J lost 9 bases, and 8 bases stayed unmatched. The V gene's germline CDR1 is SGDLS and CDR2 YYNGEE.

The chain links TRBV12-5 to TRBJ2-1, with D hard to call. Germline V lookup: CDR1 LGHNT, CDR2 FRNRAP. V dropped 0 bases and J dropped 4 bases, with 1 base sitting between them. This CDR3 is 12 amino acids long. The CDR3 protein is CASGLVYNEQFF. For the CDR3, the DNA is TGTGCTAGTGGTTTGGTTTACAATGAGCAGTTCTTC. Variable domain in full (rest from reference TRBV12-5 and TRBJ2-1): DARVTQTPRHKVTEMGQEVTMRCQPILGHNTVFWYRQTMMQGLELLAYFRNRAPLDDSGMPKDRFSAEMPDATLATLKIQPSEPRDSAVYFCASGLVYNEQFFGPGTRLTVL.

V and J are TRBV12-3 or TRBV12-4 and TRBJ2-3; no clear D. CDR3 length equals 14 residues. Deletions cut 3 bases from V and 2 bases from J, with 9 bases between. CDR3 DNA: TGTGCCAGCAGTTTGTCCGACCCCACAGATACGCAGTATTTT. This sequence encodes CASSLSDPTDTQYF.